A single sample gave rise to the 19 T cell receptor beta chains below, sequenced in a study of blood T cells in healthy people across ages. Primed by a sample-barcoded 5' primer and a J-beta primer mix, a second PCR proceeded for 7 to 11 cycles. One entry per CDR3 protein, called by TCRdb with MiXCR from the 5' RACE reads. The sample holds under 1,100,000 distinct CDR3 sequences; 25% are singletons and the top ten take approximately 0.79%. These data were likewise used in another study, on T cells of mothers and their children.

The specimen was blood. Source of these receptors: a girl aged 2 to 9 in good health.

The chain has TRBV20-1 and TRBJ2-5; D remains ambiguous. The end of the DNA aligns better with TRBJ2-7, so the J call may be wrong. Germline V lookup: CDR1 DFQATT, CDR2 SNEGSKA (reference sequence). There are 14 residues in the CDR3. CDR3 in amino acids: CSASPLTRTYEQYF. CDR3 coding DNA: TGCAGTGCTAGCCCACTTACACGGACCTACGAGCAGTACTTC.

Here the CDR3 reads CASSGGTFYEQYF. The CDR3 nucleotides are TGTGCCAGCAGTGGCGGGACATTTTACGAGCAGTACTTC. The chain uses TRBV6-1 and TRBJ2-5, with D perhaps matching TRBD1 or TRBD2 (6 bases each). The end of the DNA is better explained by TRBJ2-7, so the J call may be wrong. This CDR3 is 13 amino acids long. The V gene's germline CDR1 is MNHNS and CDR2 SASEGT.

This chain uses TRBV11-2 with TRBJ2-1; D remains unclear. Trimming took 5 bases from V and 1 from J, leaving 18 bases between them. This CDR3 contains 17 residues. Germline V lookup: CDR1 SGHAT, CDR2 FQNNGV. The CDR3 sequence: CASSIGEQLLSYNEQFF. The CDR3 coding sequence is TGTGCCAGCAGCATCGGAGAACAGCTTCTTTCCTACAATGAGCAGTTCTTC.

The DNA of the CDR3 is TGTGCCAGCAGCCGAGCCTCCAAGGGCAATCAGCCCCAGCATTTT. The encoded protein is CASSRASKGNQPQHF. The chain carries TRBV11-2 and TRBJ1-5, with D hard to call. From germline, CDR1 is SGHAT and CDR2 FQNNGV. The CDR3 covers 15 residues. Deletions cut 5 bases from V and 2 bases from J, with 13 bases between. Variable domain in full (rest from reference TRBV11-2 and TRBJ1-5): EAGVAQSPRYKIIEKRQSVAFWCNPISGHATLYWYQQILGQGPKLLIQFQNNGVVDDSQLPKDRFSAERLKGVDSTLKIQPAKLEDSAVYLCASSRASKGNQPQHFGDGTRLSIL.

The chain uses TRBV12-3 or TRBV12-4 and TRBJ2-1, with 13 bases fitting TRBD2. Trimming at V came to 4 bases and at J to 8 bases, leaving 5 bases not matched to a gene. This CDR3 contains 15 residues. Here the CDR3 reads CASSSTGTSGDEQFF. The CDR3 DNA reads TGTGCCAGCAGTTCAACCGGGACTAGCGGGGATGAGCAGTTCTTC.

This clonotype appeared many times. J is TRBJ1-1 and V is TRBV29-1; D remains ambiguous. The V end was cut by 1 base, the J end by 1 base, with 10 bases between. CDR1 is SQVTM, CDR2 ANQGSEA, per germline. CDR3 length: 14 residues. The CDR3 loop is CSVEGENPNTEAFF. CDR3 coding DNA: TGCAGCGTTGAAGGAGAGAACCCGAACACTGAAGCTTTCTTT.

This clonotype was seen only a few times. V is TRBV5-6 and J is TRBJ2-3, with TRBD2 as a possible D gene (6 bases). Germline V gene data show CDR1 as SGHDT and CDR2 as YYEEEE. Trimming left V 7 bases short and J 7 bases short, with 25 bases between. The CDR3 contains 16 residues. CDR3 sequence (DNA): TGTGCCAGCGGGGTCGGGGACTCTCGGAACCTAAATACGCAGTATTTT. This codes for CASGVGDSRNLNTQYF.

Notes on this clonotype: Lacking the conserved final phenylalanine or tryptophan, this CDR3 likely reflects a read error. The CDR3 is CASVKGCGEADMQYS. CDR3 nucleotides: TGTGCCAGCGTTAAGGGGTGCGGGGAGGCAGATATGCAGTATTCT. The rearrangement links TRBV12-3 or TRBV12-4 to TRBJ2-3, with TRBD2 as a possible D gene (6 bases). The CDR3 extends over 15 amino acids.

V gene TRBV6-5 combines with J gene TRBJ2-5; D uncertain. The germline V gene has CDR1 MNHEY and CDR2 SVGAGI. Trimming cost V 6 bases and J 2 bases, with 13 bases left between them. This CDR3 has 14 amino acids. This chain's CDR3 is CASSPEAAQETQYF. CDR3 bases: TGTGCCAGCAGCCCAGAGGCCGCTCAAGAGACCCAGTACTTC.

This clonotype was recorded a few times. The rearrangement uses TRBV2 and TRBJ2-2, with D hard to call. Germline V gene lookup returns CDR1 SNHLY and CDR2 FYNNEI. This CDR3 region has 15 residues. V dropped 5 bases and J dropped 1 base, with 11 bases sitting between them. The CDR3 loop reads CASSFGQLNTGELFF. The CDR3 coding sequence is TGTGCCAGCAGTTTTGGCCAGTTGAACACCGGGGAGCTGTTTTTT.

The CDR3 here is CSALDRSNYGYTF. In DNA, the CDR3 is TGCAGTGCACTGGACAGATCCAACTATGGCTACACCTTC. The gene calls are TRBV20-1 and TRBJ1-2; tentative D call: TRBD1 (6 bases). Germline CDR1 is DFQATT and CDR2 is SNEGSKA (reference sequence). The CDR3 totals 13 residues. V lost 6 bases and J lost 2, with 13 bases in between.

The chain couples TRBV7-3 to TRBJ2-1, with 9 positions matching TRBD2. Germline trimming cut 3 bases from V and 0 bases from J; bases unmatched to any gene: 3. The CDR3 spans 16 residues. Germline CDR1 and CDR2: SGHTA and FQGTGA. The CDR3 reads CASSFVSGSSYNEQFF. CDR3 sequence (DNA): TGTGCCAGCAGCTTCGTTAGCGGGAGCTCCTACAATGAGCAGTTCTTC.

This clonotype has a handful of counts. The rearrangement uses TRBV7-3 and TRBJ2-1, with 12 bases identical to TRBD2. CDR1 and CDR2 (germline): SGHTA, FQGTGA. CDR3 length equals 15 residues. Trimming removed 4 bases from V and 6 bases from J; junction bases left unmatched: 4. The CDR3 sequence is CASSWTSGATNEQFF. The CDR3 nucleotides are TGTGCCAGCAGCTGGACTAGCGGGGCCACCAATGAGCAGTTCTTC.

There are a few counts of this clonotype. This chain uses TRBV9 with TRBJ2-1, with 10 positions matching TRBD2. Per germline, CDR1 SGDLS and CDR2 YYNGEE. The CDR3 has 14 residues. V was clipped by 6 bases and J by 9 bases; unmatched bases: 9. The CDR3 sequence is CASNASGSMLEQFF. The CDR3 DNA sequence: TGTGCCAGCAACGCTAGCGGGAGTATGCTTGAGCAGTTCTTC.

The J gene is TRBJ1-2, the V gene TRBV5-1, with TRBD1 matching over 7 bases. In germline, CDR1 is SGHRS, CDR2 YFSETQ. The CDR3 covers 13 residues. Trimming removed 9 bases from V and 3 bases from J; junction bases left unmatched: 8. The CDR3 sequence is CATRIDRDYGYTF. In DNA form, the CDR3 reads TGCGCCACCCGAATAGACAGGGACTATGGCTACACCTTC. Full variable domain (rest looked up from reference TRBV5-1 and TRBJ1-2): KAGVTQTPRYLIKTRGQQVTLSCSPISGHRSVSWYQQTPGQGLQFLFEYFSETQRNKGNFPGRFSGRQFSNSRSEMNVSTLELGDSALYLCATRIDRDYGYTFGSGTRLTVV.

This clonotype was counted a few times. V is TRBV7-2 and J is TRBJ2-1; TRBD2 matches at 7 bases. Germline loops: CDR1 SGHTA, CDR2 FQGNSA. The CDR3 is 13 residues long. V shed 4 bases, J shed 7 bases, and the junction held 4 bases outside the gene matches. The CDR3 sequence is CASSSYGGNEQFF. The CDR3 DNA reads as TGTGCCAGCAGCTCCTACGGGGGGAATGAGCAGTTCTTC.

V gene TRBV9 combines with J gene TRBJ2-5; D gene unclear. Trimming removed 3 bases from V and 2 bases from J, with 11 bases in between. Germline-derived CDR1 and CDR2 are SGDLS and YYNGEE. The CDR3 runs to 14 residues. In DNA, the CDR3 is TGTGCCAGCAGCGGACCGCCCCCACAAGAGACCCAGTACTTC. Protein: CASSGPPPQETQYF.

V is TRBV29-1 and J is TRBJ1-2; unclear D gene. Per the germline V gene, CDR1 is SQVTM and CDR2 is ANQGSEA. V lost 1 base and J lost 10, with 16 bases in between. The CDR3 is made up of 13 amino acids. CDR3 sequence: CSVEADGIYAYTF. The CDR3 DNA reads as TGCAGCGTTGAAGCAGACGGGATCTACGCCTACACCTTC. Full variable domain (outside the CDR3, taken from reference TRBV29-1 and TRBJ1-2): SAVISQKPSRDICQRGTSLTIQCQVDSQVTMMFWYRQQPGQSLTLIATANQGSEATYESGFVIDKFPISRPNLTFSTLTVSNMSPEDSSIYLCSVEADGIYAYTFGSGTRLTVV.

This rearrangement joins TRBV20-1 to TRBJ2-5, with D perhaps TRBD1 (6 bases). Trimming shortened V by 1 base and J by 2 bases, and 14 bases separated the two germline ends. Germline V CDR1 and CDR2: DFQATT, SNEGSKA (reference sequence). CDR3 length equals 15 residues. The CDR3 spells CSARGPGQMQETQYF. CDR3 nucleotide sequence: TGCAGTGCTAGAGGCCCCGGACAGATGCAAGAGACCCAGTACTTC.